This T cell receptor (beta chain) was profiled in a study of regulatory T cells in long-lasting Graves disease. The study's findings and limits: Less diverse TCR repertoires were seen in persistent Graves' patients than in newly diagnosed ones.

Time point of the sample: newly diagnosed GD, antithyroid drugs for less than 3 months. The TCR library used RNA extracted from PBMCs. Investigators prepared the TCR beta libraries by applying iRepertoire HTBI primers and Arm-PCR of CDR3 regions. In the original workflow: Identification across samples found 62 TRBV and roughly 14 TRBJ segments. One entry per CDR3 protein results from TCRdb running MiXCR on the multiplex PCR reads. TCRdb, rather than the study authors, made the V and J calls. The sample carries about 450,000 distinct CDR3 sequences, about a sixth recorded once. V shed 1 base and J 7 bases; nucleotides not matched to a gene: 9. Germline lookup yields CDR1 SGHAT and CDR2 FQNNGV. The length of the CDR3 is 17 residues. This clonotype was seen ten or more times. The antigen is not known. These sequences were also reported in another study, on T cells in Graves' hyperthyroidism and ophthalmopathy. From that paper: Lactation, pregnancy, other autoimmune disease or uncontrolled infection led to exclusion of patients. HTBI primers were employed in a first-round RT-PCR of the TCR CDR3.

The sample consisted of peripheral blood mononuclear cells (PBMCs), taken at new diagnosis, from a patient treated with antithyroid drugs. This TCR came from a woman in her 30s with Graves disease. V is TRBV11-2 and J is TRBJ2-1; 11 nucleotides match TRBD2. DNA for the CDR3: TGTGCCAGCAGCTTAGGGGGTAGCGGGAGGGCCTGGAATGAGCAGTTCTTC. Encoded protein: CASSLGGSGRAWNEQFF.